The 32 T cell receptor beta chains below all came from one sample that was sequenced in a study of T cell responses to AZD1222 COVID-19 vaccine. Produced via immunoSEQ multiplex PCR; TCRdb's table is partial and in-frame only. The top ten clones hold just over 5.5% of a sample with about 140,000 clones, about 90% of them seen once. The material was peripheral blood, obtained on day 0 of AZD1222 vaccination. The source of these receptors is an adult in good health.

The rearrangement uses TRBV28 and TRBJ2-1; no clear D. The CDR3 has 12 amino acids. Trimming cost V 3 bases and J 6 bases, with 6 bases left between them. Germline V lookup: CDR1 MDHEN, CDR2 SYDVKM. CDR3 sequence reads: CASSLVANEQFF. CDR3 coding DNA: TGTGCCAGCAGTTTGGTGGCCAATGAGCAGTTCTTC.

The chain combines TRBV24-1 with TRBJ2-1; weak D call: TRBD2 (6 bases). This CDR3 contains 15 residues. The germline V gene encodes CDR1 KGHDR and CDR2 SFDVKD. Trimming removed 1 base at V and 10 bases at J, with 16 bases between. The CDR3 loop reads CATSDFAGNSVEQFF. In nucleotides, the CDR3 is TGTGCCACCAGTGATTTCGCGGGAAATTCGGTAGAGCAGTTCTTC.

CDR3 nucleotides: TGTGCCAGCAGCTTAAGTACTAGCGGGATAGTTTCCAATGAGCAGTTCTTC. Its translation is CASSLSTSGIVSNEQFF. This chain uses TRBV7-2 with TRBJ2-1; 10 nucleotides match TRBD2. The CDR3 length is 17 residues. V lost 2 bases to trimming and J lost 6 bases; unmatched junction nucleotides: 10. The germline V gene encodes CDR1 SGHTA and CDR2 FQGNSA.

The gene calls are TRBV6-5 and TRBJ1-2; weak D call: TRBD1 (5 bases). The CDR3 is 14 residues long. CDR1 is MNHEY, CDR2 SVGAGI, per germline. Trimming left V 4 bases short and J 4 bases short, with 13 bases between. The CDR3 DNA is TGTGCCAGCAGTTGGGACTCTCGGGCCTATGGCTACACCTTC. Translating it yields CASSWDSRAYGYTF.

This clone was observed a handful of times. V gene TRBV4-2 combines with J gene TRBJ2-1; D is unclear. V shed 0 bases and J shed 10 bases, with 19 bases lying between them. From germline, CDR1 is LGHNA and CDR2 YNFKEQ. The CDR3 has 16 residues. For the CDR3, the DNA is TGTGCCAGCAGCCAAGAGAGCAGGATGAATTGGATAGAGCAGTTCTTC. Its protein product is CASSQESRMNWIEQFF.

This clone was recorded once. V and J are TRBV5-1 and TRBJ2-1, with 10 bases fitting TRBD2. V shed 1 base, J shed 7 bases, and the junction held 5 bases outside the gene matches. The CDR3 has 15 residues. Germline V gives CDR1 SGHRS, CDR2 YFSETQ. CDR3 DNA sequence: TGCGCCAGCAGCTTGACTAGCGGGGTGCTTAATGAGCAGTTCTTC. Encoded protein: CASSLTSGVLNEQFF.

V usage is TRBV20-1 and J usage is TRBJ2-2; perhaps TRBD1 as D (5 bases). Trimming left V 3 bases short and J 0 bases short, with 14 bases between. The CDR3 totals 16 residues. The germline V gene has CDR1 DFQATT and CDR2 SNEGSKA (reference sequence). The CDR3 DNA reads as TGCAGTGCTAGTCTTTGGGGCGGCGCGAACACCGGGGAGCTGTTTTTT. Its protein is CSASLWGGANTGELFF.

The chain links TRBV7-9 to TRBJ1-6; D gene ambiguous. The CDR3 spans 15 residues. The germline gives CDR1 SEHNR, CDR2 FQNEAQ (reference sequence). The germline V and J ends were trimmed by 5 bases and 5 bases, with 13 bases remaining between them. This CDR3 reads CASSQGMRDNSPLHF. CDR3 bases: TGTGCCAGCAGCCAAGGAATGCGGGATAATTCACCCCTCCACTTT. The full variable domain, its missing parts supplied by reference TRBV7-9 and TRBJ1-6, is DTGVSQNPRHKITKRGQNVTFRCDPISEHNRLYWYRQTLGQGPEFLTYFQNEAQLEKSRLLSDRFSAERPKGSFSTLEIQRTEQGDSAMYLCASSQGMRDNSPLHFGNGTRLTVT.

The chain is built from TRBV7-2 and TRBJ1-2; D ambiguous. The CDR3 consists of 14 residues. Looked up from germline, CDR1 is SGHTA and CDR2 is FQGNSA. Trimming left V 2 bases short and J 4 bases short, with 11 bases between. CDR3 loop: CASSLSEISYGYTF. CDR3 coding DNA: TGTGCCAGCAGCTTAAGCGAGATTAGCTATGGCTACACCTTC.

The chain couples TRBV28 to TRBJ2-1; D is undetermined. This CDR3 is built from 13 residues. Trimming took off 6 bases at V and 0 bases at J, with 6 bases between the two ends. Germline values: CDR1 MDHEN, CDR2 SYDVKM. The CDR3 reads CASRLSSYNEQFF. CDR3 in DNA: TGTGCCAGCAGACTCAGCTCCTACAATGAGCAGTTCTTC.

This chain links TRBV3-1 (or the pseudogene TRBV3-2) with TRBJ1-3, with D unresolved. CDR1 LGHDT and CDR2 YNNKEL come from the germline V gene (reference sequence). The CDR3 sequence is 14 residues long. V lost 0 bases and J lost 6, with 9 bases in between. This CDR3 is CASSQEPSENTIYF. The DNA for the CDR3 is TGTGCCAGCAGCCAAGAGCCCTCCGAAAACACCATATATTTT.

V and J are TRBV28 and TRBJ1-2; D possibly corresponds to TRBD1 (6 bases). This CDR3 region has 14 residues. Germline CDR1 MDHEN, CDR2 SYDVKM. V was clipped by 7 bases and J by 6 bases, with 18 bases between them. CDR3 in DNA: TGTGCCAGCAAAGTCACAGGGAGCGGAGATGGCTACACCTTC. Its protein is CASKVTGSGDGYTF.

This chain joins TRBV18 and TRBJ1-1; possibly TRBD1 for D (6 bases). This CDR3 has 15 residues. Germline V gene lookup returns CDR1 KGHSH and CDR2 LQKENI. The V gene lost 3 bases and the J gene lost 1 base, with 12 bases spanning the gap. The CDR3 DNA sequence: TGTGCCAGCTCACCTCAAGACAGGAGGAACACTGAAGCTTTCTTT. Amino acids: CASSPQDRRNTEAFF.

This clone was counted between two and nine times. This rearrangement joins TRBV4-3 to TRBJ2-1, with 15 bases aligning to TRBD2. Germline lookup yields CDR1 LGHNA and CDR2 YSLEER. With 4 bases clipped from V and 2 bases from J, the junction kept 3 bases outside the gene matches. The CDR3 loop spans 17 amino acids. CDR3 loop: CASSRGLAGGPYNEQFF. CDR3 DNA sequence: TGCGCCAGCAGCCGGGGACTAGCGGGAGGTCCCTACAATGAGCAGTTCTTC.

The V gene is TRBV6-6, the J gene TRBJ2-7; D perhaps matches TRBD1 (6 bases). Germline V lookup: CDR1 MNHNY, CDR2 SVGAGI (reference sequence). With 7 bases removed from V and 3 bases from J, the gap between germline ends came to 13 bases. The CDR3 loop spans 13 amino acids. The CDR3 DNA is TGTGCCAGCACTCGCGGACAGATCTACGAGCAGTACTTC. It is translated as CASTRGQIYEQYF.

V gene TRBV5-4 combines with J gene TRBJ2-7; the match to TRBD1 covers 7 bases. The CDR3 loop spans 15 amino acids. The germline V gene encodes CDR1 SGHNT and CDR2 YYREEE (reference sequence). J was trimmed by 5 bases and V by 4 bases; bases with no gene match: 12. Here the CDR3 DNA reads TGTGCCAGCAGCCCCTCCGGGACAGTACCTAACGAGCAGTACTTC. Amino acid sequence: CASSPSGTVPNEQYF.

This clone was observed a handful of times. The chain is built from TRBV18 and TRBJ1-2; the D gene is possibly TRBD1 (5 bases). The germline V gene encodes CDR1 KGHSH and CDR2 LQKENI. CDR3 length: 16 residues. V was pared by 5 bases and J by 1 base, with 17 bases between. Here the CDR3 DNA reads TGTGCCAGCTCATTTCGCAGGGAAAGCTATAACTATGGCTACACCTTC. Amino acid sequence: CASSFRRESYNYGYTF.

V gene TRBV5-1 combines with J gene TRBJ1-2; the D is unclear. V was cut by 4 bases and J by 4 bases, with 14 bases left in between. CDR3 length: 14 residues. CDR1 and CDR2 (germline): SGHRS, YFSETQ. CDR3 nucleotides: TGCGCCAGCAGCCCCCCGTCGGGTCTCTATGGCTACACCTTC. Its protein is CASSPPSGLYGYTF.

V gene TRBV28 combines with J gene TRBJ2-7; 16 positions match TRBD2. Per germline, CDR1 MDHEN and CDR2 SYDVKM. V shed 5 bases, J shed 4 bases, and the junction held 8 bases outside the gene matches. The CDR3 is 17 residues long. CDR3 DNA sequence: TGTGCCAGCAGTGCTGGGACTAGCGGGAGGGCCGGTTACGAGCAGTACTTC. Amino acids: CASSAGTSGRAGYEQYF.

The CDR3 reads CASSSRQGVDSPLHF. DNA for the CDR3: TGTGCCAGCAGTTCACGACAGGGGGTGGATTCACCCCTCCACTTT. This chain connects TRBV27 to TRBJ1-6; TRBD1 agrees at 9 bases. Germline CDR1 reads MNHEY; CDR2 reads SMNVEV (reference sequence). The CDR3 covers 15 residues. J gave up 8 bases and V 4 bases, and 6 bases lay outside the gene matches.

The chain employs TRBV5-6 and TRBJ1-5; possible D gene TRBD1, 6 bases. This CDR3 region has 17 residues. The germline V and J ends were trimmed by 6 bases and 2 bases, with 21 bases remaining between them. The germline CDR1 and CDR2 sequences are SGHDT and YYEEEE. CDR3 in amino acids: CASNSWGHPQGNQPQHF. CDR3 nucleotides: TGTGCCAGCAACTCATGGGGGCATCCCCAGGGCAATCAGCCCCAGCATTTT.

The chain uses TRBV5-1 and TRBJ1-2; D gene uncertain. Trimming cost V 4 bases and J 11 bases, with 12 bases left between them. CDR3 length equals 11 residues. From germline, CDR1 is SGHRS and CDR2 YFSETQ. CDR3 residues: CASSEGWVYTF. CDR3 nucleotides: TGCGCCAGCAGCGAGGGTTGGGTGTACACCTTC.

This chain links TRBV9 with TRBJ2-7, with D perhaps TRBD2 (6 bases). V gave up 4 bases and J gave up 3 bases, with 20 bases separating them. In germline, CDR1 is SGDLS, CDR2 YYNGEE. This CDR3 contains 16 residues. The CDR3 region has the DNA TGTGCCAGCAGCCGATCGGGAGTCCAAACCCTCTACGAGCAGTACTTC. Translating it yields CASSRSGVQTLYEQYF.

This clone was observed a single time. The chain carries TRBV30 and TRBJ2-4, with 14 bases lining up with TRBD2. Germline lookup yields CDR1 GTSNPN and CDR2 SVGIG (reference sequence). V was clipped by 2 bases and J by 1 base; unmatched bases: 7. This CDR3 comprises 18 residues. The CDR3 bases are TGTGCCTGGAGTCCCGGACTAGCGGGAGGCTGGGCCAAAAACATTCAGTACTTC. It encodes CAWSPGLAGGWAKNIQYF.

This sequence joins TRBV2 and TRBJ2-3, with D possibly matching TRBD2 (6 bases). The CDR3 has 15 residues. CDR1 SNHLY and CDR2 FYNNEI come from the germline V gene. Trimming removed 4 bases from V and 4 bases from J, with 15 bases in between. For the CDR3, the DNA is TGTGCCAGCAGTGCGGGGGAAAGCTGGGCAGATACGCAGTATTTT. Protein sequence: CASSAGESWADTQYF.

Only one count was recorded for this clone. V is TRBV21-1 and J is TRBJ2-7; the table's D call, TRBD2, has no DNA check behind it. TRBV21-1 constitutes a pseudogene. The length of the CDR3 is 14 residues. In DNA form, the CDR3 reads TGTGCCAGCAGTCCCTCTGGGAGTCCCTACGAGCAGTACTTC. The encoded protein is CASSPSGSPYEQYF.

The chain carries TRBV5-1 and TRBJ1-2; 9 bases agree with TRBD1. Germline CDR1 reads SGHRS; CDR2 reads YFSETQ. CDR3 size: 17 residues. V dropped 3 bases and J dropped 3; count of bases not matched to a gene: 12. The CDR3, as DNA: TGCGCCAGCAGCTCCGGGACAGGGCAAATGGTGGACTATGGCTACACCTTC. Translation: CASSSGTGQMVDYGYTF. Combining the CDR3 with reference TRBV5-1 and TRBJ1-2 gives the whole variable domain KAGVTQTPRYLIKTRGQQVTLSCSPISGHRSVSWYQQTPGQGLQFLFEYFSETQRNKGNFPGRFSGRQFSNSRSEMNVSTLELGDSALYLCASSSGTGQMVDYGYTFGSGTRLTVV.

The V and J genes are TRBV7-9 and TRBJ1-1; 11 bases are shared with TRBD1. After removal of 11 bases from V and 5 bases from J, the junction contained 10 bases not matched to a gene. From germline, CDR1 is SEHNR and CDR2 FQNEAQ (reference sequence). This CDR3 has 14 amino acids. CDR3 DNA: TGTGCCTTCAACTCGGGACAGGGGGGGACTGAAGCTTTCTTT. Its translation is CAFNSGQGGTEAFF.

V is TRBV7-8 and J is TRBJ1-3; TRBD1 matches at 7 bases. V dropped 0 bases and J dropped 2; count of bases not matched to a gene: 13. CDR3 length: 19 amino acids. CDR1 is SGHVS, CDR2 FQNEAQ, per germline. The CDR3: CASSLAQLGQASAGNTIYF. CDR3 coding DNA: TGTGCCAGCAGCTTAGCGCAATTAGGACAGGCGAGTGCTGGAAACACCATATATTTT.

A single count supports this clone. The rearrangement uses TRBV3-1 (or the pseudogene TRBV3-2) and TRBJ2-3; 9 positions match TRBD1. Germline assignment: CDR1 LGHDT and CDR2 YNNKEL (reference sequence). Trimming at V came to 4 bases and at J to 0 bases, leaving 2 bases not matched to a gene. The CDR3 is 15 amino acids. CDR3 protein: CASSPGTGSTDTQYF. CDR3 bases: TGTGCCAGCAGCCCTGGGACAGGGAGCACAGATACGCAGTATTTT.

This chain uses TRBV30 with TRBJ2-7, with D maybe TRBD1 (5 bases). V was clipped by 0 bases and J by 6 bases, with 9 bases between them. CDR1 is GTSNPN, CDR2 SVGIG, per germline (reference sequence). There are 12 residues in the CDR3. CDR3: CAWSVQAGEQYF. The CDR3 DNA sequence: TGTGCCTGGAGTGTACAGGCAGGCGAGCAGTACTTC.

The J gene is TRBJ2-7, the V gene TRBV9; weak D call: TRBD1 (5 bases). Germline V lookup: CDR1 SGDLS, CDR2 YYNGEE. There are 12 residues in the CDR3. Between the trimmed V and J ends, which lost 7 bases and 6 bases, there was a span of 14 bases. The CDR3 nucleotides are TGTGCCAGCGGCCTTGGTAGGGGCGAGCAGTACTTC. Its translation is CASGLGRGEQYF.